This TCR beta chain was recovered during a study of blood T cell repertoires in COVID-19. In the study's own analysis: Researchers report that nucleated cell counts were estimated from reference gene primer amplification. Sequencing used immunoSEQ multiplex PCR; TCRdb keeps in-frame clones, though not all of them. The D gene and trimming were derived from the DNA, and the V and J assignments and clone size from that table. Of roughly 160,000 clones listed, about 86% were seen once; the top ten hold 5.5% to 7%. This clone occurred once. Germline lookup yields CDR1 SGHTA and CDR2 FQGNSA. This CDR3 is built from 14 residues. The germline V and J ends were trimmed by 5 bases and 8 bases, with 18 bases remaining between them.

The sequence was collected from a man aged 50-60 years with active or convalescent COVID-19. Sequenced sample: peripheral blood. V usage is TRBV7-2 and J usage is TRBJ1-2; a weak D match, TRBD1 (5 bases). The CDR3 is CASSTRGGVDGYTF. The CDR3 nucleotides read TGTGCCAGCAGCACCCGGGGGGGGGTTGACGGCTACACCTTC. Looking up the rest from reference TRBV7-2 and TRBJ1-2 gives the full variable domain: GAGVSQSPSNKVTEKGKDVELRCDPISGHTALYWYRQSLGQGLEFLIYFQGNSAPDKSGLPSDRFSAERTGGSVSTLTIQRTQQEDSAVYLCASSTRGGVDGYTFGSGTRLTVV.